This TCR beta chain was found in a study of T cells in Graves' hyperthyroidism and ophthalmopathy. The CDR3 is made up of 14 amino acids. V shed 8 bases and J 5 bases; nucleotides not matched to a gene: 3. Germline CDR1 and CDR2: MNHEY and SMNVEV (reference sequence). In its sample, this clonotype was seen a few times. Using RNA transcripts as the source, TCR beta CDR3 regions were amplified. During a first-round RT-PCR of the TCR CDR3, the HTBI primer set was used. TCRdb reprocessed the multiplex PCR reads via MiXCR and lists one record per CDR3 protein. Counted here are 600,000 or so distinct CDR3 sequences, roughly 15% occurring once; the ten biggest clones make up less than 4.5%.

The chain uses TRBV27 and TRBJ2-2, with TRBD2 identical over 12 bases. The sequence derives from a woman under 40 with Graves' hyperthyroidism. Material: blood. The CDR3 protein is CASRLAGATGELFF. In nucleotides, the CDR3 is TGTGCCAGCCGACTAGCGGGAGCAACCGGGGAGCTGTTTTTT.